This T cell receptor beta chain was recorded in a study of blood T cell repertoires in COVID-19. Study background: Donors in the United States, Italy and Spain gave samples during acute or convalescent COVID-19.

Repertoires were generated with immunoSEQ multiplex PCR, while TCRdb's copy carries only in-frame clones and drops some. The sample has fewer than 350,000 clones; about 91% are singletons. The V gene lost 4 bases and the J gene lost 0 bases, with 13 bases spanning the gap. CDR1 and CDR2 (germline): SGHRS, YFSETQ. The CDR3 has 15 residues. The receptor was derived from a man aged 40-50 years who had been exposed to COVID-19. Specimen: PBMCs or T cells enriched from blood (not recorded which). J is TRBJ1-2 and V is TRBV5-1; D is undetermined. CDR3 bases: TGCGCCAGCAGCCGAACTACCGAAGCTAACTATGGCTACACCTTC. This translates into CASSRTTEANYGYTF.